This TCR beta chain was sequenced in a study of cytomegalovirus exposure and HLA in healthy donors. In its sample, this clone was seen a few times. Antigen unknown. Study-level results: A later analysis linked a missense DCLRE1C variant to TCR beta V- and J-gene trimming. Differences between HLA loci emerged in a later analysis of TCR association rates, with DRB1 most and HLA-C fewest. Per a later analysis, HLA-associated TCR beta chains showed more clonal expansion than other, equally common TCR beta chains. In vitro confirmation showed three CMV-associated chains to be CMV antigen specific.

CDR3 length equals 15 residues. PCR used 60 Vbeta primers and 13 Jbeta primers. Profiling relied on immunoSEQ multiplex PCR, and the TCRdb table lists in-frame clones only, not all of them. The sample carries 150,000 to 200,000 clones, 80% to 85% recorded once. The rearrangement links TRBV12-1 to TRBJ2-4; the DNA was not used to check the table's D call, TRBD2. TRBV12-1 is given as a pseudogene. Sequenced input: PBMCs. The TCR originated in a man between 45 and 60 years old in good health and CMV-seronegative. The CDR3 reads CASSFDGDYGPSQYF. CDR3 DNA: TGTGCCAGCAGCTTTGATGGGGACTACGGACCCAGTCAGTACTTC.